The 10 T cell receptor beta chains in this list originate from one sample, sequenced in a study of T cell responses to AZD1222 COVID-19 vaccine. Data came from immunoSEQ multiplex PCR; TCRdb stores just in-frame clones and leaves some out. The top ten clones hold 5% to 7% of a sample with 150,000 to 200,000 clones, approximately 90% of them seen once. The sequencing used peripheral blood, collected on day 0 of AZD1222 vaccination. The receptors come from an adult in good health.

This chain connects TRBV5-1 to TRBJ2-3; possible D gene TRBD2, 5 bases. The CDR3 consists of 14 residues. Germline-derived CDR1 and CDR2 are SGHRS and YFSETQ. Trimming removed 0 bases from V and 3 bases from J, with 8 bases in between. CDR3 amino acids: CASSLDPGTDTQYF. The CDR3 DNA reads TGCGCCAGCAGCTTGGACCCGGGGACAGATACGCAGTATTTT.

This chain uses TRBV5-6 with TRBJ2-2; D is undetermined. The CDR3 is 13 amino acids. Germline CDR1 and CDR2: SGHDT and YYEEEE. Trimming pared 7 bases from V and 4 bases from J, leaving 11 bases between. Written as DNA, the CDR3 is TGTGCCAGCCTTAGGGATTTCACCGGGGAGCTGTTTTTT. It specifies CASLRDFTGELFF.

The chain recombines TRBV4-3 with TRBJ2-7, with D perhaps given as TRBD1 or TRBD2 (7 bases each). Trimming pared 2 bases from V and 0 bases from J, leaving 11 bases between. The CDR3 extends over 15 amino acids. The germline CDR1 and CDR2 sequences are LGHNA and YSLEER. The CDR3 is CASSQQRDSSYEQYF. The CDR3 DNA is TGCGCCAGCAGCCAACAGCGGGACAGCTCCTACGAGCAGTACTTC.

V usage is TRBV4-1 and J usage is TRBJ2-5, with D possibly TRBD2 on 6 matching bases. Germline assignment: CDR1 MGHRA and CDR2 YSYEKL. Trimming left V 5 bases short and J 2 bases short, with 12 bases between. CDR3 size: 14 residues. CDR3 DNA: TGCGCCAGCAGCGATCGACGGGGGCAAGAGACCCAGTACTTC. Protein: CASSDRRGQETQYF.

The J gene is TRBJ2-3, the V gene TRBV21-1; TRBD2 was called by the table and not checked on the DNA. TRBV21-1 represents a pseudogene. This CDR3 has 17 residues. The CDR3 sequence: CASSKAGGDNTEDTQYF. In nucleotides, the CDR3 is TGTGCCAGCAGCAAAGCAGGGGGGGATAACACAGAAGATACGCAGTATTTT.

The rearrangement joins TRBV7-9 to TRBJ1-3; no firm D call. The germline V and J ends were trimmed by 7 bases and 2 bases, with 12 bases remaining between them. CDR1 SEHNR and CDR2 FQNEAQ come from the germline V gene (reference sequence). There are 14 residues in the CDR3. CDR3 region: CASTDSSTGNTIYF. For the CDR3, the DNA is TGTGCCAGCACCGACTCCAGCACTGGAAACACCATATATTTT.

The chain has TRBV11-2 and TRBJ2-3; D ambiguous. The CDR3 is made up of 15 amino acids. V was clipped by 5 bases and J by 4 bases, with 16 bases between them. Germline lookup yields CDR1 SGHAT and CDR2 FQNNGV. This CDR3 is CASSSLKSLSDTQYF. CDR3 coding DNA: TGTGCCAGCAGCAGCCTAAAGAGTTTGTCAGATACGCAGTATTTT.

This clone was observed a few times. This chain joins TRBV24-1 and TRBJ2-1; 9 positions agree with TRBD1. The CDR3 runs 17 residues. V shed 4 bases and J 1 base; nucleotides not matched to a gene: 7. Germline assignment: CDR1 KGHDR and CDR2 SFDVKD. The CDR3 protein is CATSDPGQGTSYNEQFF. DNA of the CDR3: TGTGCCACCAGTGACCCGGGACAGGGAACATCCTACAATGAGCAGTTCTTC.

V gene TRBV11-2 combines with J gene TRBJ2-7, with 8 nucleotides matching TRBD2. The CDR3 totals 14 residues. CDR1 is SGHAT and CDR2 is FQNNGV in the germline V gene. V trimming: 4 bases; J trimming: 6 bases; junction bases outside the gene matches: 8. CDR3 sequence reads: CASSSTQAGVEQYF. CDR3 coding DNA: TGTGCCAGCAGCTCCACACAAGCGGGAGTCGAGCAGTACTTC.

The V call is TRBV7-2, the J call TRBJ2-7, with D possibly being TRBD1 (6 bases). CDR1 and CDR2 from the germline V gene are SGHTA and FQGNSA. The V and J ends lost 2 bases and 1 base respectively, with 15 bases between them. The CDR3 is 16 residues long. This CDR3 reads CASSLIGRGQSYEQYF. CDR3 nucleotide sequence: TGTGCCAGCAGCTTAATAGGTCGAGGACAGTCCTACGAGCAGTACTTC.